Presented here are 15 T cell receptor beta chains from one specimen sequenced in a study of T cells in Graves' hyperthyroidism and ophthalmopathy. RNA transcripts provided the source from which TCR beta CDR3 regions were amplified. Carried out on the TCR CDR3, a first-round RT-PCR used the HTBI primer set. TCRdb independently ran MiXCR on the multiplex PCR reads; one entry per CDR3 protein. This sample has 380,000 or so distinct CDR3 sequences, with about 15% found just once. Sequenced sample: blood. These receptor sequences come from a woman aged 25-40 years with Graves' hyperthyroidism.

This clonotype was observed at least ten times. CDR3 DNA sequence: TGTGCCAGCAAGGGAGAGACCCAGTACTTC. As protein: CASKGETQYF. The chain carries TRBV6-2 or TRBV6-3 and TRBJ2-5, with D unresolved. CDR1 MNHEY and CDR2 SVGEGT come from the germline V gene. The CDR3 is 10 amino acids. V was trimmed by 7 bases and J by 4 bases, leaving 4 bases between them.

CDR3 in amino acids: CASSQDGSGRAEDTQYF. The DNA for the CDR3 is TGTGCCAGCAGCCAAGATGGCAGCGGGAGGGCCGAGGATACGCAGTATTTT. The chain joins TRBV4-2 to TRBJ2-3; 10 bases match TRBD2. Germline V gene data show CDR1 as LGHNA and CDR2 as YNFKEQ. The V segment lost 0 bases and the J segment 6 bases; nucleotides outside the gene matches: 9. The length of the CDR3 is 17 residues.

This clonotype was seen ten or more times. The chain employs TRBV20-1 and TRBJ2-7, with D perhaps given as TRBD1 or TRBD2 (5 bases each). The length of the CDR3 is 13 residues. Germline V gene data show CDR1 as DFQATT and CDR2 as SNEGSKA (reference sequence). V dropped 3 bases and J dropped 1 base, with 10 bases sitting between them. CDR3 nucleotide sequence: TGCAGTGCTAGTACGGGGCGATCCTACGAGCAGTACTTC. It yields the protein CSASTGRSYEQYF.

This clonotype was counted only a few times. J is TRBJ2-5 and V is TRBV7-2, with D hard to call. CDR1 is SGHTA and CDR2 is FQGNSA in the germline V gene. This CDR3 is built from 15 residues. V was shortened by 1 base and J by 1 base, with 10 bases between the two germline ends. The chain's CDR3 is CASSLVSESQETQYF. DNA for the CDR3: TGTGCCAGCAGCTTAGTATCGGAGTCCCAAGAGACCCAGTACTTC. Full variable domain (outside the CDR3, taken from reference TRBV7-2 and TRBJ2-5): GAGVSQSPSNKVTEKGKDVELRCDPISGHTALYWYRQSLGQGLEFLIYFQGNSAPDKSGLPSDRFSAERTGGSVSTLTIQRTQQEDSAVYLCASSLVSESQETQYFGPGTRLLVL.

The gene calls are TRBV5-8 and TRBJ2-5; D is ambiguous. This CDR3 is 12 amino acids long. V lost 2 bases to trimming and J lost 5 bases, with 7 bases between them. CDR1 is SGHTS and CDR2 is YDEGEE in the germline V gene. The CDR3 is CASSFIGETQYF. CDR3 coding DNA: TGTGCCAGCAGCTTTATCGGCGAGACCCAGTACTTC.

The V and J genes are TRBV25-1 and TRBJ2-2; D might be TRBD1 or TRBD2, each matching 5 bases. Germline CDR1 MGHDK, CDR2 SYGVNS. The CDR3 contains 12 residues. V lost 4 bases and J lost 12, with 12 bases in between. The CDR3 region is CASSGGTSKLFF. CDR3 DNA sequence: TGTGCCAGCAGTGGGGGGACGAGTAAGCTGTTTTTT.

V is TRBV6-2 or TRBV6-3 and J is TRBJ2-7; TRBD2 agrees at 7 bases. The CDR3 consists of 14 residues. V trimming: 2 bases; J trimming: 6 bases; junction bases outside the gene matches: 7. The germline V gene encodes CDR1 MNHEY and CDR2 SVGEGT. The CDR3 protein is CASSYLREGREQYF. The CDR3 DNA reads TGTGCCAGCAGTTACCTTAGGGAGGGCCGCGAGCAGTACTTC.

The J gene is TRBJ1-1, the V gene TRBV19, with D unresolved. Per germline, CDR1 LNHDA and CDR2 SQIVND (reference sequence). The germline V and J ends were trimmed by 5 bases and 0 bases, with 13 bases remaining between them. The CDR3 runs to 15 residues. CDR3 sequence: CASSAKGSLNTEAFF. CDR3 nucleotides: TGTGCCAGTAGTGCAAAAGGTTCCTTGAACACTGAAGCTTTCTTT.

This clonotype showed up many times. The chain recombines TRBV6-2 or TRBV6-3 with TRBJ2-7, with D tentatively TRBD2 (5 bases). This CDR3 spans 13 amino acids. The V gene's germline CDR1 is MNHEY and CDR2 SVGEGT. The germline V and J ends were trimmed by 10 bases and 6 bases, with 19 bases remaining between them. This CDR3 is CANPAGLAGEQYF. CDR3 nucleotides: TGTGCCAACCCTGCCGGCCTAGCTGGCGAGCAGTACTTC.

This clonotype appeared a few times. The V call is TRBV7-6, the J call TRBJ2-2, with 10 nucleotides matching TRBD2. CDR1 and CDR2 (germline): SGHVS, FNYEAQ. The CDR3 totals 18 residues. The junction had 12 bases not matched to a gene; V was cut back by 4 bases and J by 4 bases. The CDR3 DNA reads TGTGCCAGCAGCTGGGACCCCCTAGCGGGAGACGGCACCGGGGAGCTGTTTTTT. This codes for CASSWDPLAGDGTGELFF.

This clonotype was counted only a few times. For the CDR3, the DNA is TGTGCCAGCTCCGCAGTGGGCCCCTACTTAACCGGGGAGCTGTTTTTT. Its protein product is CASSAVGPYLTGELFF. The chain couples TRBV6-1 to TRBJ2-2, with D unresolved. Trimming took off 8 bases at V and 5 bases at J, with 21 bases between the two ends. The CDR3 sequence is 16 residues long. Germline CDR1 and CDR2: MNHNS and SASEGT.

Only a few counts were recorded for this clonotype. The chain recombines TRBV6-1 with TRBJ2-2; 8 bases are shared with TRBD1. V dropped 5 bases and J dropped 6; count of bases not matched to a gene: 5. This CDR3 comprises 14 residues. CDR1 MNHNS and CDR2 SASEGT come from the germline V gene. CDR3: CASSSRTGPGELFF. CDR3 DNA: TGTGCCAGCAGTTCCCGGACAGGGCCCGGGGAGCTGTTTTTT.

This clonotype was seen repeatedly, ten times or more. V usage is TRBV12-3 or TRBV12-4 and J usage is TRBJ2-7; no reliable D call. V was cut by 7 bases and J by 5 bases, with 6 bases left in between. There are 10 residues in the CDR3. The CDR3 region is CASKGHEQYF. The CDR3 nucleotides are TGTGCCAGCAAGGGTCACGAGCAGTACTTC.

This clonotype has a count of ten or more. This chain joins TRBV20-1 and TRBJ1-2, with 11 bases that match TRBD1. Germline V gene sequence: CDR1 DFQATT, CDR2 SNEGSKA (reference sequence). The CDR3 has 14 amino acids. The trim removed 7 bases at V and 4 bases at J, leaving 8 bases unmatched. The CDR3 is CSGDTGQGVYGYTF. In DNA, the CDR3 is TGCAGTGGCGATACGGGACAGGGGGTCTATGGCTACACCTTC.

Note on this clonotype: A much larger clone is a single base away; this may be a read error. Written as DNA, the CDR3 is TGCAGTGCCGGGAGCATTATCAGAGGCTGCACCTTC. It yields the protein CSAGSIIRGCTF. The genes are TRBV20-1 and TRBJ1-2; D remains unclear. The CDR3 loop spans 12 amino acids. Germline V gene lookup returns CDR1 DFQATT and CDR2 SNEGSKA (reference sequence).